This paragraph reports one T cell receptor (beta chain). Indicated time point: newly diagnosed GD, antithyroid drugs for less than 3 months. RNA isolated from PBMCs was used to make the TCR library. Guidelines of the American Thyroid Association were used to diagnose Graves' disease. An approximately 9-milliliter sample of peripheral blood was drawn into EDTA tubes. These data belong to a study of regulatory T cells in long-lasting Graves disease. Looking at the study overall: Less than 3 months of antithyroid drugs had been taken by newly diagnosed Graves' patients.

The TCR beta library used iRepertoire HTBI primers with Arm-PCR amplification of CDR3. TCRdb reprocessed the multiplex PCR reads via MiXCR and lists one record per CDR3 protein. This sample has around 470,000 distinct CDR3 sequences; 13% to 15% occur once, and the top ten carry over 15%. V lost 0 bases and J lost 4; bases outside the gene matches: 6. In germline, CDR1 is SGHRS, CDR2 YFSETQ. CDR3 length equals 17 residues. The same sample was also used in a study of T cells in Graves' hyperthyroidism and ophthalmopathy. Per that study: Diagnoses were established using clinical symptoms, serum thyroxine and TRAb, thyroid ultrasound and orbital computed tomography.

The starting material was peripheral blood mononuclear cells (PBMCs), obtained at new diagnosis, from a patient treated with antithyroid drugs. The chain links TRBV5-1 to TRBJ2-3, with 12 bases identical to TRBD2. This TCR was recovered from a woman between 50 and 59 years old with Graves disease. CDR3 sequence reads: CASSLAPLAGGADTQYF. The CDR3 DNA sequence: TGCGCCAGCAGCTTGGCCCCGCTAGCGGGAGGGGCAGATACGCAGTATTTT.